This TCR beta chain was sequenced during a study of cytomegalovirus exposure and HLA in healthy donors. As for the donors, each was a healthy bone marrow donor. The ends lost 4 bases at V and 5 bases at J; junction bases unmatched: 2. The CDR3 totals 13 residues. Germline values: CDR1 LGHNA, CDR2 YSLEER. As regards this clone: Its cognate antigen is unknown.

General study results and limits: CMV serostatus was the only recorded immune exposure for donors. In vitro confirmation showed a few CMV-associated chains to be CMV antigen specific. Earlier analysis found most TCR beta V segments productive about 87% or about 30% of the time.

Both 60 Vbeta primers and 13 Jbeta primers went into the PCR. TCRdb keeps only in-frame clones here, not all; method: immunoSEQ multiplex PCR. The repertoire consists of about 140,000 clones, with roughly 73% occurring once and the leading ten covering 1.3%. The origin of this receptor is a woman aged 40 to 50 in good health and CMV-seronegative. What was sequenced was PBMCs. The chain combines TRBV4-3 with TRBJ1-1; TRBD1 matches at 9 bases. This CDR3 reads CASSRGTGTEAFF. Written as DNA, the CDR3 is TGCGCCAGCAGCCGTGGGACAGGGACTGAAGCTTTCTTT.